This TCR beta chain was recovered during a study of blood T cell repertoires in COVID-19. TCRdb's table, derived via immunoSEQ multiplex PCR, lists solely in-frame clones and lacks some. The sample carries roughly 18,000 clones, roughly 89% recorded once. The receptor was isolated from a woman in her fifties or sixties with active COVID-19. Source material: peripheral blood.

The CDR3 DNA reads TGCGCCAGCAGCTTGGAAGGACAGCGGACCGACGAGCAGTACTTC. Amino acid sequence: CASSLEGQRTDEQYF. The chain carries TRBV5-1 and TRBJ2-7; D is perhaps TRBD1 (6 bases). The CDR3 runs to 15 residues. V lost 0 bases and J lost 5, with 15 bases in between. Germline V lookup: CDR1 SGHRS, CDR2 YFSETQ.